The 12 T cell receptor beta chains given below trace back to one sample, sequenced in a study of T cell responses to AZD1222 COVID-19 vaccine. The data were produced by immunoSEQ multiplex PCR, yet TCRdb's version contains in-frame clones alone and is incomplete. The profile shows some 84,000 clones, approximately 86% of them singletons. Sequences were derived from peripheral blood, sampled on day 0 of AZD1222 vaccination. These receptors were obtained from an adult in good health.

The rearrangement uses TRBV7-9 and TRBJ2-7; D possibly corresponds to TRBD1 (6 bases). V was trimmed by 1 base and J by 3 bases, leaving 13 bases between them. CDR1 is SEHNR, CDR2 FQNEAQ, per germline (reference sequence). The CDR3 loop spans 15 amino acids. DNA for the CDR3: TGTGCCAGCAGCTTAGAGGGCACAGGGAACTACGAGCAGTACTTC. It codes for CASSLEGTGNYEQYF. Full variable domain (rest looked up from reference TRBV7-9 and TRBJ2-7): DTGVSQNPRHKITKRGQNVTFRCDPISEHNRLYWYRQTLGQGPEFLTYFQNEAQLEKSRLLSDRFSAERPKGSFSTLEIQRTEQGDSAMYLCASSLEGTGNYEQYFGPGTRLTVT.

CDR3 residues: CASSPSLGQGGFVNQPQHF. CDR3 sequence (DNA): TGTGCCAGCAGCCCATCGTTGGGACAGGGTGGTTTTGTCAATCAGCCCCAGCATTTT. V gene TRBV16 combines with J gene TRBJ1-5, with 9 positions matching TRBD1. Trimming took 4 bases from V and 3 from J; bases not matched to a gene: 16. The germline gives CDR1 KGHSY, CDR2 FQNENV. The CDR3 runs 19 residues.

The genes are TRBV21-1 and TRBJ2-2. TRBV21-1 is a pseudogene. The CDR3 loop spans 15 amino acids. DNA of the CDR3: TGTGCCAGCAGCAAAGAAGGGATAAACACCGGGGAGCTGTTTTTT. Amino acids: CASSKEGINTGELFF.

For the CDR3, the DNA is TGTGCCAGCAGTGAAGGGGCGGGGAAAAACATTCAGTACTTC. Protein product: CASSEGAGKNIQYF. This chain connects TRBV2 to TRBJ2-4; TRBD2 is a possible D gene (6 bases). CDR1 is SNHLY, CDR2 FYNNEI, per germline. The CDR3 is made up of 14 amino acids. The germline V and J ends were trimmed by 1 base and 4 bases, with 8 bases remaining between them.

The V and J genes are TRBV7-3 and TRBJ2-7; no clear D gene. V lost 4 bases, J lost 2 bases, and 18 bases lay in between. Germline lookup yields CDR1 SGHTA and CDR2 FQGTGA. CDR3 size: 16 residues. The CDR3 nucleotides are TGTGCCAGCAGCTCCCAACAAGGACGACCCACCTACGAGCAGTACTTC. It is translated as CASSSQQGRPTYEQYF.

The table lists this clone with a count of one. This chain uses TRBV29-1 with TRBJ2-1; D might be TRBD1 (5 bases). Trimming took off 4 bases at V and 7 bases at J, with 17 bases between the two ends. Germline V gene lookup returns CDR1 SQVTM and CDR2 ANQGSEA. CDR3 length: 14 residues. CDR3 region: CSVVVSGLGNEQFF. CDR3 DNA sequence: TGCAGCGTTGTCGTGTCAGGGCTGGGGAATGAGCAGTTCTTC.

The chain links TRBV15 to TRBJ1-4, with 9 bases that match TRBD1. Germline V gene sequence: CDR1 LNHNV, CDR2 YYDKDF (reference sequence). The CDR3 length is 15 residues. J lost 4 bases, V lost 3 bases, and 3 bases had no gene match. The CDR3 reads CATSRRGQGNEKLFF. The CDR3 bases are TGTGCCACCAGCAGGAGGGGACAGGGTAATGAAAAACTGTTTTTT.

The V call is TRBV28, the J call TRBJ2-2; 14 bases match TRBD2. CDR1 and CDR2 from the germline V gene are MDHEN and SYDVKM. Unmatched junction bases numbered 5, after V lost 2 bases and J lost 6 bases. The CDR3 consists of 17 residues. The CDR3 protein is CASSLGTSGSAAGELFF. Written as DNA, the CDR3 is TGTGCCAGCAGTTTAGGGACTAGCGGGAGTGCTGCCGGGGAGCTGTTTTTT. Complete variable domain (other parts from reference TRBV28 and TRBJ2-2): DVKVTQSSRYLVKRTGEKVFLECVQDMDHENMFWYRQDPGLGLRLIYFSYDVKMKEKGDIPEGYSVSREKKERFSLILESASTNQTSMYLCASSLGTSGSAAGELFFGEGSRLTVL.

The V and J genes are TRBV5-1 and TRBJ2-7; 9 bases map to TRBD2. The J segment lost 4 bases and the V segment lost 0 bases, leaving 2 bases of the junction unmatched. Germline CDR1 SGHRS, CDR2 YFSETQ. The CDR3 consists of 14 residues. The CDR3 here is CASSLALAGYEQYF. The CDR3 coding sequence is TGCGCCAGCAGCTTGGCGCTAGCGGGATACGAGCAGTACTTC.

The chain is built from TRBV2 and TRBJ1-5; D uncertain. The CDR3 totals 11 residues. Germline CDR1 reads SNHLY; CDR2 reads FYNNEI. The V end was cut by 9 bases, the J end by 4 bases, with 7 bases between. The CDR3, as DNA: TGTGCCAGTAAGATAAATCAGCCCCAGCATTTT. This encodes CASKINQPQHF.

Comment on this clone: Compared with germline, one end of the junction differs, possibly owing to a read error. The chain joins TRBV19 to TRBJ1-2; 8 nucleotides match TRBD1. Germline loops: CDR1 LNHDA, CDR2 SQIVND (reference sequence). The CDR3 extends over 16 amino acids. The CDR3: CASSIGAGTGNDGYTF. In DNA, the CDR3 is TGTGCCAGTAGTATAGGAGCGGGGACAGGTAACGATGGCTACACCTTC.

The chain joins TRBV6-5 to TRBJ2-7, with D possibly matching TRBD1 (6 bases). Germline V gene lookup returns CDR1 MNHEY and CDR2 SVGAGI. This CDR3 is built from 12 residues. V was cut by 5 bases and J by 7 bases, with 12 bases left in between. This chain's CDR3 is CASSRGTGEQYF. CDR3 nucleotide sequence: TGTGCCAGCAGTAGGGGGACGGGAGAGCAGTACTTC.